These T cell receptor beta chains were read from a single sample in a study of T cell responses to AZD1222 COVID-19 vaccine. Clones were sequenced by immunoSEQ multiplex PCR, and TCRdb holds only the in-frame ones, with some missing. This sample has 100,000 or so clones, with roughly 87% found just once. Here the sequenced sample was peripheral blood, taken on day 0 of AZD1222 vaccination. These receptors were taken from an adult in good health. Both conserved end residues are part of each CDR3. Each record gives: J gene, clone size, D gene, V gene, CDR3 protein, CDR3 DNA. The D gene is left open where the match is weak. A clone size is listed for some rows: how often the clone was seen (once, few, many), or a class if it is expanded.

j_gene: TRBJ2-3
abundance: NA
d_gene: NA
v_gene: TRBV10-2
CDR3aa: CASRSGQGITDTQYF
CDR3nt: TGCGCCAGCAGATCGGGGCAGGGGATCACAGATACGCAGTATTTT

j_gene: TRBJ2-1
abundance: NA
d_gene: TRBD2
v_gene: TRBV18
CDR3aa: CASSPRGSPSGRNYNEQFF
CDR3nt: TGTGCCAGCTCACCCCGGGGCAGTCCCAGCGGGAGGAACTACAATGAGCAGTTCTTC

j_gene: TRBJ2-7
abundance: NA
d_gene: NA
v_gene: TRBV6-5
CDR3aa: CASSYSISGIYEQYF
CDR3nt: TGTGCCAGCAGTTACTCGATCAGCGGAATTTACGAGCAGTACTTC

j_gene: TRBJ1-5
abundance: NA
d_gene: NA
v_gene: TRBV7-3
CDR3aa: CASSLTMGRSQPQHF
CDR3nt: TGTGCCAGCAGCTTAACCATGGGCAGGTCACAGCCCCAGCATTTT

j_gene: TRBJ1-2
abundance: few
d_gene: NA
v_gene: TRBV6-5
CDR3aa: CASSSRPGYGYTF
CDR3nt: TGTGCCAGCAGTTCCCGACCGGGATATGGCTACACCTTC

j_gene: TRBJ1-4
abundance: NA
d_gene: NA
v_gene: TRBV14
CDR3aa: CASSPGQTTNEKLFF
CDR3nt: TGTGCCAGCAGCCCTGGACAGACAACTAATGAAAAACTGTTTTTT

j_gene: TRBJ1-1
abundance: NA
d_gene: TRBD1
v_gene: TRBV14
CDR3aa: CASSQDSGTGGANTEAFF
CDR3nt: TGTGCCAGCAGCCAAGATTCCGGGACAGGGGGCGCGAACACTGAAGCTTTCTTT

j_gene: TRBJ2-7
abundance: NA
d_gene: TRBD1
v_gene: TRBV20-1
CDR3aa: CSASSSGTGAYEQYF
CDR3nt: TGCAGTGCTAGTTCTTCCGGGACAGGGGCCTACGAGCAGTACTTC

j_gene: TRBJ1-2
abundance: NA
d_gene: NA
v_gene: TRBV18
CDR3aa: CASSPIGQTVYGYTF
CDR3nt: TGTGCCAGCTCACCGATAGGCCAGACCGTCTATGGCTACACCTTC

j_gene: TRBJ2-7
abundance: NA
d_gene: TRBD1
v_gene: TRBV27
CDR3aa: CASSLGTGGSEQYF
CDR3nt: TGTGCCAGCAGTTTGGGAACAGGGGGAAGCGAGCAGTACTTC

j_gene: TRBJ2-7
abundance: NA
d_gene: NA
v_gene: TRBV3-1/TRBV3-2
CDR3aa: CASSQPDSYEQYF
CDR3nt: TGTGCCAGCAGCCAACCGGACTCCTACGAGCAGTACTTC

j_gene: TRBJ1-6
abundance: NA
d_gene: NA
v_gene: TRBV28
CDR3aa: CASSPLPLVRLNNSPLHF
CDR3nt: TGTGCCAGCAGCCCCCTCCCCCTCGTTCGGCTTAATAATTCACCCCTCCACTTT

j_gene: TRBJ1-2
abundance: NA
d_gene: NA
v_gene: TRBV5-1
CDR3aa: CASSPDVYGYTF
CDR3nt: TGCGCCAGCAGCCCGGACGTCTATGGCTACACCTTC

j_gene: TRBJ2-2
abundance: few
d_gene: TRBD2
v_gene: TRBV6-2/TRBV6-3
CDR3aa: CASSYVAGDLGGELFF
CDR3nt: TGTGCCAGCAGTTACGTTGCGGGGGACCTCGGCGGGGAGCTGTTTTTT

j_gene: TRBJ1-6
abundance: NA
d_gene: TRBD1
v_gene: TRBV28
CDR3aa: CASSPRQGKVSPLHF
CDR3nt: TGTGCCAGCAGTCCTAGACAGGGGAAGGTGTCACCCCTCCACTTT

j_gene: TRBJ2-2
abundance: NA
d_gene: NA
v_gene: TRBV21-1
CDR3aa: CASSKPFRACPTGELFF
CDR3nt: TGTGCCAGCAGCAAACCCTTTCGGGCATGCCCCACCGGGGAGCTGTTTTTT

j_gene: TRBJ1-1
abundance: NA
d_gene: NA
v_gene: TRBV12-3/TRBV12-4
CDR3aa: CASSFQTTEAFF
CDR3nt: TGTGCCAGCAGTTTCCAAACCACTGAAGCTTTCTTT

j_gene: TRBJ2-7
abundance: NA
d_gene: TRBD2
v_gene: TRBV7-2
CDR3aa: CASSPGGSKHEQYF
CDR3nt: TGTGCCAGCAGCCCGGGCGGGAGTAAGCACGAGCAGTACTTC

j_gene: TRBJ1-5
abundance: NA
d_gene: NA
v_gene: TRBV6-2/TRBV6-3
CDR3aa: CASSPLGDQPQHF
CDR3nt: TGTGCCAGCAGTCCGTTGGGGGATCAGCCCCAGCATTTT

j_gene: TRBJ2-1
abundance: NA
d_gene: NA
v_gene: TRBV18
CDR3aa: CASSPPRGGTYNEQFF
CDR3nt: TGTGCCAGCTCACCACCGCGGGGAGGAACCTACAATGAGCAGTTCTTC

j_gene: TRBJ1-1
abundance: NA
d_gene: NA
v_gene: TRBV11-2
CDR3aa: CASSLDGAGLSNTEAFF
CDR3nt: TGTGCCAGCAGCTTAGACGGTGCAGGGTTAAGCAACACTGAAGCTTTCTTT

j_gene: TRBJ1-5
abundance: NA
d_gene: NA
v_gene: TRBV10-3
CDR3aa: CAISESSLSNQPQHF
CDR3nt: TGTGCCATCAGTGAGTCAAGTCTAAGCAATCAGCCCCAGCATTTT

j_gene: TRBJ1-2
abundance: NA
d_gene: TRBD1
v_gene: TRBV7-9
CDR3aa: CASSVTGEYYGYTF
CDR3nt: TGTGCCAGCAGCGTAACAGGGGAATACTATGGCTACACCTTC